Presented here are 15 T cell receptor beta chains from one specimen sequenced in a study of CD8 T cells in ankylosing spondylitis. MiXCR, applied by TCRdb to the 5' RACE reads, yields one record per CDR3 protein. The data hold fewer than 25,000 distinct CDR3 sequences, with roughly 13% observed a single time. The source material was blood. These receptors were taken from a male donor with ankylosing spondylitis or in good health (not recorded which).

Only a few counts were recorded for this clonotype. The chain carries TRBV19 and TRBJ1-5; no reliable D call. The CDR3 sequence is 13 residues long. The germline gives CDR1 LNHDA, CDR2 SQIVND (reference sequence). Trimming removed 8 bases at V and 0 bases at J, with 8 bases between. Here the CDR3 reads CASSPDSNQPQHF. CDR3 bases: TGTGCCAGTTCACCTGATAGCAATCAGCCCCAGCATTTT.

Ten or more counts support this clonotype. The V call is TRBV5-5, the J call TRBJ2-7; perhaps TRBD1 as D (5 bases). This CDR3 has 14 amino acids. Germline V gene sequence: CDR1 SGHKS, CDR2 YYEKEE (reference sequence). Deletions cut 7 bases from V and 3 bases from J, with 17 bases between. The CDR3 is CASAKGQQFYEQYF. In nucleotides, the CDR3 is TGTGCCAGCGCGAAGGGGCAGCAATTCTACGAGCAGTACTTC.

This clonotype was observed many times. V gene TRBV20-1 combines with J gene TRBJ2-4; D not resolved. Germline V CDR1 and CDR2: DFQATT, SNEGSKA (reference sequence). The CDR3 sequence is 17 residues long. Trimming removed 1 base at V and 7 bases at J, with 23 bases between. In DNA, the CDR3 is TGCAGTGCTAGAGCTCCGTCGTCGGCTCCCTTGGGGAACATTCAGTACTTC. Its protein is CSARAPSSAPLGNIQYF.

The CDR3 region is CASSSRATANTEAFF. The CDR3 DNA reads TGCGCCAGCAGCTCACGAGCGACAGCTAACACTGAAGCTTTCTTT. This rearrangement joins TRBV5-1 to TRBJ1-1; D perhaps matches TRBD1 (5 bases). Per the germline V gene, CDR1 is SGHRS and CDR2 is YFSETQ. With 3 bases removed from V and 2 bases from J, the gap between germline ends came to 14 bases. This CDR3 comprises 15 residues.

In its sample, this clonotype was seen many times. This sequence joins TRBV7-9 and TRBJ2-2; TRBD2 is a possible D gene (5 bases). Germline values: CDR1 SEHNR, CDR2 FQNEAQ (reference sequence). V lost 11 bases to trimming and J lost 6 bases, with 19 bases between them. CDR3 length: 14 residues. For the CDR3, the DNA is TGTGCCTCGTCCGGGGAGCCCTCTGCCGGGGAGCTGTTTTTT. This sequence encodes CASSGEPSAGELFF.

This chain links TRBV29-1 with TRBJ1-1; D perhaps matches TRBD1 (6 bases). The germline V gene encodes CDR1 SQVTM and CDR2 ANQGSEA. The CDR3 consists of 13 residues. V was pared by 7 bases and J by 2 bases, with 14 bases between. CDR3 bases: TGCAGCGCCGAGGGACACGGAAACACTGAAGCTTTCTTT. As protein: CSAEGHGNTEAFF.

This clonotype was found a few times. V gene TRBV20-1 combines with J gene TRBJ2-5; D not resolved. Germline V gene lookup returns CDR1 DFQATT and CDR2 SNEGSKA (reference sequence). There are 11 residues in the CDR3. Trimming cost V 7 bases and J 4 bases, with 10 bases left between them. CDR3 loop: CSELSGETQYF. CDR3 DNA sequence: TGCAGTGAACTTTCAGGAGAGACCCAGTACTTC.

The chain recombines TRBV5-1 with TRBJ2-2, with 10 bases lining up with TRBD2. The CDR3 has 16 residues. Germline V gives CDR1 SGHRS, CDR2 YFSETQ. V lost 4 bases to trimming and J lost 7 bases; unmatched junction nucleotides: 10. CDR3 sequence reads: CASSGPSGRGGGELFF. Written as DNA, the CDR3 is TGCGCCAGCAGCGGCCCTAGCGGGAGAGGCGGCGGGGAGCTGTTTTTT.

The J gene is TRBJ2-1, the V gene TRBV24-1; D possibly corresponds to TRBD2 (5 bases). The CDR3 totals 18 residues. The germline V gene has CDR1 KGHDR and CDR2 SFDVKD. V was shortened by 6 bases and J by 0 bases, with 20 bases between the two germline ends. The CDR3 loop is CATSPDPQRRSSYNEQFF. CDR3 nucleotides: TGTGCCACCAGTCCGGACCCACAGCGGCGGAGCTCCTACAATGAGCAGTTCTTC.

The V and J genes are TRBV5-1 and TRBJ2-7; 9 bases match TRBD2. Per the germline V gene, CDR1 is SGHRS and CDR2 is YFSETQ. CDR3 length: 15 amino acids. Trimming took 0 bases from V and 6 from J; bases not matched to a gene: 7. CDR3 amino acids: CASSLVTSGGCEQYF. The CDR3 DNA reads TGCGCCAGCAGCTTGGTGACTAGCGGAGGTTGCGAGCAGTACTTC. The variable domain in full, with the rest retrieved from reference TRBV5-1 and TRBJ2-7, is KAGVTQTPRYLIKTRGQQVTLSCSPISGHRSVSWYQQTPGQGLQFLFEYFSETQRNKGNFPGRFSGRQFSNSRSEMNVSTLELGDSALYLCASSLVTSGGCEQYFGPGTRLTVT.

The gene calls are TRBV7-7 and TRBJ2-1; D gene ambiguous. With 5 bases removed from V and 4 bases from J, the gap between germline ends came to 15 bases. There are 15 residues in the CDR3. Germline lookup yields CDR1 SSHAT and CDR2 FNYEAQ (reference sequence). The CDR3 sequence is CASSPVWAGYNEQFF. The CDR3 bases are TGTGCCAGCAGCCCCGTGTGGGCAGGATACAATGAGCAGTTCTTC.

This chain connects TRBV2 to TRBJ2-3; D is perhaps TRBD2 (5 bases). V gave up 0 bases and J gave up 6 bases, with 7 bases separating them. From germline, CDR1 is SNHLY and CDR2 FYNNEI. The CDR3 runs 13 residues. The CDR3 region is CASSEADWDTQYF. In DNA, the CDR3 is TGTGCCAGCAGTGAAGCGGACTGGGATACGCAGTATTTT. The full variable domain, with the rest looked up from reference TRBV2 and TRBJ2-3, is EPEVTQTPSHQVTQMGQEVILRCVPISNHLYFYWYRQILGQKVEFLVSFYNNEISEKSEIFDDQFSVERPDGSNFTLKIRSTKLEDSAMYFCASSEADWDTQYFGPGTRLTVL.

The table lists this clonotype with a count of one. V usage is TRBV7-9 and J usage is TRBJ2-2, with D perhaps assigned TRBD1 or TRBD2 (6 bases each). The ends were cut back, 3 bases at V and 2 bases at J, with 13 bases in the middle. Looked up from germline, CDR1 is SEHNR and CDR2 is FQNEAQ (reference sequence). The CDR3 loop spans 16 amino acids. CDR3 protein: CASSFLAGQNTGELFF. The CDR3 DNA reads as TGTGCCAGCAGCTTCCTCGCGGGACAAAACACCGGGGAGCTGTTTTTT. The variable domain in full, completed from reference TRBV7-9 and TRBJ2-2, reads DTGVSQNPRHKITKRGQNVTFRCDPISEHNRLYWYRQTLGQGPEFLTYFQNEAQLEKSRLLSDRFSAERPKGSFSTLEIQRTEQGDSAMYLCASSFLAGQNTGELFFGEGSRLTVL.

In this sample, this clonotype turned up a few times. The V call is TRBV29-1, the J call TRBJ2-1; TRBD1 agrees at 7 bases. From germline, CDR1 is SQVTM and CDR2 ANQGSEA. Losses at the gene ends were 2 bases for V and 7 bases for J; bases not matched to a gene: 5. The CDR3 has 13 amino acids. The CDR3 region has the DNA TGCAGCGTTGAACAGAGCAGGGGGAATGAGCAGTTCTTC. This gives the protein CSVEQSRGNEQFF.

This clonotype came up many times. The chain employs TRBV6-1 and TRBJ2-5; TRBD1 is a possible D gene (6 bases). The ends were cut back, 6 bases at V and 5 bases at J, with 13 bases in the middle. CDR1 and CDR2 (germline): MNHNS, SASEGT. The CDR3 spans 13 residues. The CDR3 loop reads CASSLDRRETQYF. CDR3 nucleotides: TGTGCCAGCAGCCTCGACAGGCGGGAGACCCAGTACTTC.